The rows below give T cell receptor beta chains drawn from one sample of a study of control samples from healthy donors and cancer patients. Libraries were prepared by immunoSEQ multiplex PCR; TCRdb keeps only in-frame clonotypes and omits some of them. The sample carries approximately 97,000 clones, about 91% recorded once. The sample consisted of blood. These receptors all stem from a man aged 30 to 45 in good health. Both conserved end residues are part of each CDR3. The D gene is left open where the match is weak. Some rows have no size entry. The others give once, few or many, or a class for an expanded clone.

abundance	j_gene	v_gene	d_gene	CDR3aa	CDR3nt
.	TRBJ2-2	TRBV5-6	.	CASSLTRNTGELFF	TGTGCCAGCAGCTTGACTAGAAACACCGGGGAGCTGTTTTTT
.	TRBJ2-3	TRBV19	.	CASTLADLRTDTQYF	TGTGCCAGTACCTTAGCGGACCTCCGCACAGATACGCAGTATTTT
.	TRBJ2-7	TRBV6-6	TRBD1	CASSYSDRGYEQYF	TGTGCCAGCAGTTACTCAGACAGGGGATACGAGCAGTACTTC
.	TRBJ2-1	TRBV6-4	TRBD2	CASSEGLAGYNEQFF	TGTGCCAGCAGTGAAGGACTAGCGGGCTACAATGAGCAGTTCTTC
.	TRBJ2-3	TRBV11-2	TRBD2	CASSLGLAGDYTDTQYF	TGTGCCAGCAGCTTAGGGCTAGCGGGAGATTACACAGATACGCAGTATTTT
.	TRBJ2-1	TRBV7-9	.	CASSSVVFGGEQFF	TGTGCCAGCAGCTCAGTGGTTTTTGGGGGGGAGCAGTTCTTC
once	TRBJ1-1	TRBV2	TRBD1	CASRGDSPNTEAFF	TGTGCCAGCAGGGGGGACAGCCCGAACACTGAAGCTTTCTTT
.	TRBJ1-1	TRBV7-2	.	CASSLPHLGSYTEAFF	TGTGCCAGCAGCTTACCTCACTTGGGGTCTTACACTGAAGCTTTCTTT
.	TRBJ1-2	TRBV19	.	CASSIPPYGYTF	TGTGCCAGTAGTATACCACCATATGGCTACACCTTC
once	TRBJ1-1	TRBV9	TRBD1	CASSPSGTGGISTEAFF	TGTGCCAGCAGCCCGAGCGGGACAGGGGGCATTTCGACTGAAGCTTTCTTT
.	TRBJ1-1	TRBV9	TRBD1	CASSSSRDRGKIEAFF	TGTGCCAGCAGCTCGTCCCGGGACAGGGGGAAGATTGAAGCTTTCTTT
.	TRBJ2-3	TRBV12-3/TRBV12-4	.	CAVRGGAIDTQYF	TGTGCCGTCAGGGGGGGGGCCATAGATACGCAGTATTTT
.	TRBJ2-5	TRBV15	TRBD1	CATSRVFTLTGRGETQYF	TGTGCCACCAGCAGAGTTTTCACCCTGACAGGGCGAGGGGAGACCCAGTACTTC
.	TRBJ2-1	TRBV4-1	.	CASSQGRQRNNYNEQFF	TGCGCCAGCAGCCAAGGACGGCAAAGGAATAACTACAATGAGCAGTTCTTC
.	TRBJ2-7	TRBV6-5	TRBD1	CASSLRDRAYEQYF	TGTGCCAGCAGTCTCCGGGACAGGGCCTACGAGCAGTACTTC